These 21 T cell receptor beta chains share one sample of origin, sequenced in a study of blood T cell repertoires in COVID-19. Produced via immunoSEQ multiplex PCR; TCRdb's table is partial and in-frame only. In the table there are 97,000 or so clones, roughly 80% of which are singletons. Sequencing was performed on peripheral blood. Receptors originate from a man in his sixties or seventies with active or convalescent COVID-19.

This chain links TRBV18 with TRBJ1-4; tentative D call: TRBD1 (5 bases). The V and J ends lost 0 bases and 0 bases respectively, with 5 bases between them. The CDR3 is 15 residues long. Germline CDR1 reads KGHSH; CDR2 reads LQKENI. CDR3 protein: CASSPPGATNEKLFF. The CDR3 DNA follows: TGTGCCAGCTCACCACCAGGGGCAACTAATGAAAAACTGTTTTTT.

The CDR3: CASSIAGTGNQPQHF. The CDR3 DNA sequence: TGTGCCAGTAGTATTGCCGGGACAGGGAATCAGCCCCAGCATTTT. V usage is TRBV19 and J usage is TRBJ1-5; 9 positions match TRBD1. V lost 3 bases and J lost 4; bases outside the gene matches: 4. The CDR3 spans 15 residues. Looked up from germline, CDR1 is LNHDA and CDR2 is SQIVND (reference sequence).

J is TRBJ2-1 and V is TRBV13; 10 nucleotides align to TRBD2. V dropped 3 bases and J dropped 8; count of bases not matched to a gene: 7. The germline gives CDR1 PRHDT, CDR2 FYEKMQ (reference sequence). This CDR3 is 15 amino acids long. Here the CDR3 DNA reads TGTGCCAGCAGCTTCGCGGCTAGCGGGGGATATGAGCAGTTCTTC. Residues: CASSFAASGGYEQFF.

This clone appeared once. This chain links TRBV20-1 with TRBJ2-1; unclear D gene. This CDR3 contains 11 residues. Germline CDR1 DFQATT, CDR2 SNEGSKA (reference sequence). V lost 1 base to trimming and J lost 4 bases, with 2 bases between them. The DNA for the CDR3 is TGCAGTGCTAGAGCTTACAATGAGCAGTTCTTC. It translates to CSARAYNEQFF.

The J gene is TRBJ2-2, the V gene TRBV12-5; 10 nucleotides agree with TRBD2. The V segment lost 7 bases and the J segment 3 bases; nucleotides outside the gene matches: 5. This CDR3 spans 15 amino acids. Per the germline V gene, CDR1 is LGHNT and CDR2 is FRNRAP. In DNA form, the CDR3 reads TGTGCTAGTGTCCTAGCGGGGGCGCACACCGGGGAGCTGTTTTTT. Translation gives CASVLAGAHTGELFF.

The rearrangement uses TRBV19 and TRBJ2-5, with unresolved D. V lost 4 bases and J lost 1, with 7 bases in between. The germline gives CDR1 LNHDA, CDR2 SQIVND (reference sequence). This CDR3 has 13 residues. CDR3 protein: CASSRALQETQYF. CDR3 bases: TGTGCCAGTAGTAGGGCACTCCAAGAGACCCAGTACTTC.

The chain recombines TRBV6-6 with TRBJ1-5, with D possibly TRBD1 on 5 matching bases. CDR3 length: 13 amino acids. The V and J ends lost 4 bases and 4 bases respectively, with 8 bases between them. In germline, CDR1 is MNHNY, CDR2 SVGAGI (reference sequence). CDR3: CASSLTANQPQHF. The CDR3 DNA reads TGTGCCAGCAGTTTGACAGCGAATCAGCCCCAGCATTTT.

V is TRBV29-1 and J is TRBJ1-2, with D uncertain. There are 12 residues in the CDR3. V was shortened by 7 bases and J by 8 bases, with 17 bases between the two germline ends. Germline lookup yields CDR1 SQVTM and CDR2 ANQGSEA. The CDR3 DNA is TGCAGCGACGCGGGCCGGTCAGGCGGCTACACCTTC. The encoded protein is CSDAGRSGGYTF.

This chain connects TRBV27 to TRBJ2-7; 9 bases fit TRBD1. Germline V CDR1 and CDR2: MNHEY, SMNVEV (reference sequence). V shed 3 bases and J 5 bases; nucleotides not matched to a gene: 14. The CDR3 runs to 17 residues. DNA of the CDR3: TGTGCCAGCAGTTTCCTAACAACCGGGACAGGGATCCACGAGCAGTACTTC. Its translation is CASSFLTTGTGIHEQYF.

The chain has TRBV5-1 and TRBJ2-1; perhaps TRBD2 as D (7 bases). The V end was cut by 6 bases, the J end by 4 bases, with 20 bases between. Germline V gives CDR1 SGHRS, CDR2 YFSETQ. This CDR3 contains 16 residues. The CDR3 DNA sequence: TGCGCCAGCACACCGGAGGGCGGGGGCCCATACAATGAGCAGTTCTTC. Residues: CASTPEGGGPYNEQFF.

V gene TRBV6-5 combines with J gene TRBJ2-5; 9 bases are shared with TRBD2. Germline V gene data show CDR1 as MNHEY and CDR2 as SVGAGI. The junction had 7 bases not matched to a gene; V was cut back by 6 bases and J by 5 bases. The CDR3 contains 14 residues. This CDR3 reads CASRASGAGETQYF. CDR3 nucleotides: TGTGCCAGCAGAGCTAGCGGGGCGGGGGAGACCCAGTACTTC.

The DNA for the CDR3 is TGTGCCAGCAGAGCACCAGGGACTAGCGGGACGGGGGAGCAGTACTTC. Protein product: CASRAPGTSGTGEQYF. This sequence joins TRBV27 and TRBJ2-7, with 13 bases that match TRBD2. With V trimmed by 6 bases and J by 7 bases, 12 bases remained unmatched. The CDR3 is 16 amino acids. CDR1 is MNHEY, CDR2 SMNVEV, per germline (reference sequence).

The genes are TRBV6-4 and TRBJ1-4; 9 nucleotides agree with TRBD1. The length of the CDR3 is 16 residues. With 4 bases clipped from V and 8 bases from J, the junction kept 11 bases outside the gene matches. CDR1 and CDR2 from the germline V gene are MRHNA and SNTAGT. The CDR3 loop reads CASSVRDRVLREKLFF. The DNA of the CDR3 is TGTGCCAGCAGTGTCCGGGACAGGGTACTACGAGAAAAACTGTTTTTT.

The CDR3 nucleotides are TGTGCCAGCAGTTTCCGGGATCGCAATCAGCCCCAGCATTTT. Protein product: CASSFRDRNQPQHF. This chain uses TRBV27 with TRBJ1-5; D remains ambiguous. The germline V gene has CDR1 MNHEY and CDR2 SMNVEV (reference sequence). Trimming removed 3 bases at V and 2 bases at J, with 8 bases between. There are 14 residues in the CDR3.

This clone was found once. V is TRBV7-2 and J is TRBJ2-7; a possible D gene is TRBD1 (5 bases). The CDR3 runs to 14 residues. V was cut by 1 base and J by 4 bases, with 11 bases left in between. Germline values: CDR1 SGHTA, CDR2 FQGNSA. The CDR3 here is CASSLERGGYEQYF. The CDR3 bases are TGTGCCAGCAGCTTAGAAAGGGGTGGGTACGAGCAGTACTTC.

This chain links TRBV30 with TRBJ2-3, with 7 bases aligning to TRBD1. Per the germline V gene, CDR1 is GTSNPN and CDR2 is SVGIG (reference sequence). V shed 7 bases and J 0 bases; nucleotides not matched to a gene: 7. The CDR3 length is 14 residues. The CDR3 here is CASSQGVSTDTQYF. DNA of the CDR3: TGTGCCTCCTCCCAGGGGGTTAGCACAGATACGCAGTATTTT.

This clone was seen only a few times. V gene TRBV19 combines with J gene TRBJ1-5; TRBD1 aligns across 10 bases. V was clipped by 10 bases and J by 7 bases; unmatched bases: 13. CDR1 LNHDA and CDR2 SQIVND come from the germline V gene (reference sequence). The CDR3 has 15 residues. This CDR3 reads CATGDRGRFGQPQHF. Written as DNA, the CDR3 is TGTGCCACAGGGGACAGGGGACGGTTCGGGCAGCCCCAGCATTTT.

V gene TRBV24-1 combines with J gene TRBJ1-2, with TRBD1 identical over 8 bases. This CDR3 region has 13 residues. V was clipped by 4 bases and J by 4 bases; unmatched bases: 1. CDR1 and CDR2 (germline): KGHDR, SFDVKD. The CDR3 coding sequence is TGTGCCACCAGTGAGACAGGGGCCTATGGCTACACCTTC. Its translation is CATSETGAYGYTF.

This sequence joins TRBV7-2 and TRBJ1-4; D remains unclear. The CDR3 is 13 amino acids. V was pared by 6 bases and J by 8 bases, with 13 bases between. Germline CDR1 and CDR2: SGHTA and FQGNSA. The CDR3 here is CASSSGQYEKLFF. The CDR3 nucleotides are TGTGCCAGCAGTTCTGGGCAGTACGAAAAACTGTTTTTT.

The rearrangement joins TRBV6-5 to TRBJ1-2; D possibly corresponds to TRBD1 (6 bases). From germline, CDR1 is MNHEY and CDR2 SVGAGI. This CDR3 comprises 15 residues. Trimming stripped 8 bases from V and 5 bases from J, with 21 bases between. The CDR3 reads CASRQGGRGAYGYTF. CDR3 sequence (DNA): TGTGCCAGCCGACAAGGGGGGAGGGGAGCTTATGGCTACACCTTC.

The V and J genes are TRBV19 and TRBJ2-5; D is perhaps TRBD2 (7 bases). The V end was cut by 9 bases, the J end by 5 bases, with 13 bases between. This CDR3 has 12 residues. Germline CDR1 and CDR2: LNHDA and SQIVND (reference sequence). The DNA for the CDR3 is TGTGCCAGCTCGGGGGGCCGGGAGACCCAGTACTTC. Protein product: CASSGGRETQYF.